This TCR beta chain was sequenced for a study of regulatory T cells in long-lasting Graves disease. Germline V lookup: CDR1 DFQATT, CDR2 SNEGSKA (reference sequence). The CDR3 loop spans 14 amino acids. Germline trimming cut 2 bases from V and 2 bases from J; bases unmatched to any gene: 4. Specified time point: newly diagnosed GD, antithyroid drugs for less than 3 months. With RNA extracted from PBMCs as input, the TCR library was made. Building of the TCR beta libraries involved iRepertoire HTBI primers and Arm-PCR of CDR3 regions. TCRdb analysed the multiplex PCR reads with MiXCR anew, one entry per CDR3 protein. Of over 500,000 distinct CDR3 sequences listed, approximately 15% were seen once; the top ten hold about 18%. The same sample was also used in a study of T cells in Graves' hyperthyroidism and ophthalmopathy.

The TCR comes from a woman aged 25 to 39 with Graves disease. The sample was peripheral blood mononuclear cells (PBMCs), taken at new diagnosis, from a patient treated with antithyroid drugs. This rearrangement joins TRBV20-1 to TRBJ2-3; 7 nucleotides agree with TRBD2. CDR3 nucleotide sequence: TGCAGTGCTAGAACTAGCGAGAACACAGATACGCAGTATTTT. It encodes CSARTSENTDTQYF.